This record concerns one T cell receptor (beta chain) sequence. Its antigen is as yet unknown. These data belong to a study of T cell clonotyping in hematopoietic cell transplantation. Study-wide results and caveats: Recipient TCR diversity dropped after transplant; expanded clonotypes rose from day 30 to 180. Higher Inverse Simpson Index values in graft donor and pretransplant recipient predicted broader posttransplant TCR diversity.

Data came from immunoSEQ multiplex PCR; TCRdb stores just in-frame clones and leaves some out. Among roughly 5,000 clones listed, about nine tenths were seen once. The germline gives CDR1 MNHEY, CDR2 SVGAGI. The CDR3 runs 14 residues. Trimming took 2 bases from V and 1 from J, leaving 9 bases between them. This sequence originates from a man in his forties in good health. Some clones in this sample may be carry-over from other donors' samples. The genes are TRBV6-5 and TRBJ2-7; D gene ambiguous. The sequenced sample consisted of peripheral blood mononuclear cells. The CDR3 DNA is TGTGCCAGCAGTTACCCAGGTCCTTCCTACGAGCAGTACTTC. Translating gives CASSYPGPSYEQYF.